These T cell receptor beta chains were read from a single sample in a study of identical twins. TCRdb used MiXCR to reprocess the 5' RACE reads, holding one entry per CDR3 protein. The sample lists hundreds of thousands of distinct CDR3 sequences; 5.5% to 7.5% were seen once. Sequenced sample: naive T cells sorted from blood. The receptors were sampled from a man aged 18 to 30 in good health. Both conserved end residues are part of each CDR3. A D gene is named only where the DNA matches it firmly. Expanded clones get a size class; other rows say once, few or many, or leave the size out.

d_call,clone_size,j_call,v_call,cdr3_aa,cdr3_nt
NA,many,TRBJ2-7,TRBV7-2,CASGTGATYEQYF,TGTGCCAGCGGGACGGGGGCGACCTACGAGCAGTACTTC
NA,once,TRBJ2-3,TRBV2,CARPSDYTDTQYF,TGTGCCAGACCTTCGGACTACACAGATACGCAGTATTTT
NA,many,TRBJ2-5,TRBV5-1,CASSFNRDRETQYF,TGCGCCAGCAGCTTTAACAGGGACCGAGAGACCCAGTACTTC
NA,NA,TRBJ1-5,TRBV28,CASSFPPRQRINQPQHF,TGTGCCAGCAGTTTCCCCCCGCGACAGCGAATCAATCAGCCCCAGCATTTT
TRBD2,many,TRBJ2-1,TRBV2,CASSPGLGPYNEQFF,TGTGCCAGCAGCCCGGGACTAGGTCCCTACAATGAGCAGTTCTTC
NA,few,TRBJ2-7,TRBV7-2,CASSSSYNGEQYF,TGTGCCAGCAGCTCTAGCTATAATGGCGAGCAGTACTTC
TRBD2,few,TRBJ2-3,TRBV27,CASSLAGGRSDTQYF,TGTGCCAGCAGTTTAGCGGGAGGGAGGTCAGATACGCAGTATTTT
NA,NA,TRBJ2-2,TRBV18,CASSRQVSNTGELFF,TGTGCCAGCTCACGACAGGTGTCGAACACCGGGGAGCTGTTTTTT
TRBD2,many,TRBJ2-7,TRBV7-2,CASSFRRTSVEYYEQYF,TGTGCCAGCAGCTTCCGAAGGACTAGCGTAGAGTACTACGAGCAGTACTTC
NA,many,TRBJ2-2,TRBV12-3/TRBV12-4,CASSLRRETGELFF,TGTGCCAGCAGTTTACGGCGGGAAACCGGGGAGCTGTTTTTT
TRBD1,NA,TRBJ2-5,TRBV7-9,CASSVKDRPLETQYF,TGTGCCAGCAGCGTTAAGGACAGGCCGCTAGAGACCCAGTACTTC
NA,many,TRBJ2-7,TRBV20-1,CSAVGSYSYEQYF,TGCAGTGCTGTCGGAAGCTACTCCTACGAGCAGTACTTC
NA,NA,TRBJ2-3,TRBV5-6,CASSSGEWNTDTQYF,TGTGCCAGCAGCTCAGGGGAGTGGAACACAGATACGCAGTATTTT
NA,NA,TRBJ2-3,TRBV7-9,CASSKARLTDTQYF,TGTGCCAGCAGCAAAGCCCGCCTCACAGATACGCAGTATTTT
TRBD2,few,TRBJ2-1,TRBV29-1,CSVVAGGHNEQFF,TGCAGCGTTGTAGCGGGAGGGCACAATGAGCAGTTCTTC
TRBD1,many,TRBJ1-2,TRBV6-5,CASRLPGGGGYTF,TGTGCCAGCAGGTTACCAGGGGGCGGTGGCTACACCTTC
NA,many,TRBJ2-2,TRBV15,CATSSAPNTGELFF,TGTGCCACCAGCAGCGCCCCTAACACCGGGGAGCTGTTTTTT
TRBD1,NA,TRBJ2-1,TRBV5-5,CASSPGTGDTGEQFF,TGTGCCAGCAGCCCCGGGACAGGGGATACCGGTGAGCAGTTCTTC
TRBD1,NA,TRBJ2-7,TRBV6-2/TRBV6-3,CASSTQTGGPYEQYF,TGTGCCAGCAGTACTCAAACAGGGGGCCCCTACGAGCAGTACTTC
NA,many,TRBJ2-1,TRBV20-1,CSAFGGPNDNEQFF,TGCAGTGCTTTTGGGGGACCGAACGACAATGAGCAGTTCTTC
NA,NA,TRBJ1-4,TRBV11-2,CASRPHSSNEKLFF,TGTGCCAGCAGACCGCACAGTAGTAATGAAAAACTGTTTTTT
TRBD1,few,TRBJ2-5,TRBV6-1,CASRKPGQGDQETQYF,TGTGCCAGCAGAAAACCGGGACAGGGGGACCAAGAGACCCAGTACTTC
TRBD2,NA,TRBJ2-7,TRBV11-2,CASSAGLAGGPGSEQYF,TGTGCCAGCAGCGCCGGACTAGCGGGAGGGCCAGGGTCCGAGCAGTACTTC
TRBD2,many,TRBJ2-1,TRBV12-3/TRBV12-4,CASSSFWESGGPLEQFF,TGTGCCAGCAGTTCTTTTTGGGAGTCGGGAGGGCCATTGGAGCAGTTCTTC
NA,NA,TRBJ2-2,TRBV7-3,CASSLGIGELFF,TGTGCCAGCAGCTTAGGTATCGGGGAGCTGTTTTTT
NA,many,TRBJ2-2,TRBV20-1,CSARQSITGELFF,TGCAGTGCTAGGCAATCGATCACCGGGGAGCTGTTTTTT
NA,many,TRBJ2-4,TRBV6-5,CASRYTTTQNIQYF,TGTGCCAGCAGGTACACTACCACGCAAAACATTCAGTACTTC
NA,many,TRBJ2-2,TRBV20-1,CSARDFSGMMGTGELFF,TGCAGTGCTAGAGATTTTTCGGGGATGATGGGTACCGGGGAGCTGTTTTTT
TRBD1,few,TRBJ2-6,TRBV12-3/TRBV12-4,CASRGQGARGANVLTF,TGTGCCAGCAGGGGACAGGGGGCGCGCGGGGCCAACGTCCTGACTTTC
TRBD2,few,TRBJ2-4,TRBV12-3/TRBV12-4,CASSFLGTGTRTQQNIQYF,TGTGCCAGCAGTTTTTTGGGTACGGGGACTAGAACCCAACAAAACATTCAGTACTTC
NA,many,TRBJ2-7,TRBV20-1,CSASIGSEQYF,TGCAGTGCTAGCATCGGGAGCGAGCAGTACTTC
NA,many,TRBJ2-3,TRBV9,CASSVGGAPSTDTQYF,TGTGCCAGCAGCGTAGGCGGGGCCCCTAGCACAGATACGCAGTATTTT
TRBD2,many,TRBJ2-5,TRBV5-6,CASSLARGLAMETQYF,TGTGCCAGCAGCTTGGCCCGCGGACTAGCGATGGAGACCCAGTACTTC
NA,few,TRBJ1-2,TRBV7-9,CASSLGSYYGYTF,TGTGCCAGCAGCTTAGGAAGTTACTATGGCTACACCTTC
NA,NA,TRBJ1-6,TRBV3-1,CASSQGVEASPLHF,TGTGCCAGCAGCCAAGGCGTGGAGGCCTCACCCCTCCACTTT
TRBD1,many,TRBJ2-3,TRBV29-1,CSVEGQGGTDTQYF,TGCAGCGTTGAAGGACAGGGCGGCACAGATACGCAGTATTTT
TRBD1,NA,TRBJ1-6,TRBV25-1,CASSGSGGTYNSPLHF,TGTGCCAGCAGTGGCTCAGGGGGGACCTATAATTCACCCCTCCACTTT